This T cell receptor beta chain originates from a study of identical twins. General study findings and limits: Low generation-probability sequences were in excess among twin-shared out-of-frame alpha sequences.

Germline-derived CDR1 and CDR2 are MNHEY and SVGEGT. This CDR3 has 13 residues. V dropped 7 bases and J dropped 2; count of bases not matched to a gene: 4. This clonotype appeared many times. Its antigen is still unknown. TCRdb re-derived calls from the 5' RACE reads in MiXCR, one entry per CDR3 protein. The table has 650,000 to 800,000 distinct CDR3 sequences, roughly 8% seen once. The sample was also reused in another study, on yellow fever vaccine responses in identical twins.

The chain couples TRBV6-2 or TRBV6-3 to TRBJ2-7; 8 bases match TRBD1. The sample comprised PBMCs. This TCR came from a woman younger than 30 in good health. The CDR3 reads CASTRTGTYEQYF. The CDR3 DNA is TGTGCCAGCACCCGGACAGGGACCTACGAGCAGTACTTC.